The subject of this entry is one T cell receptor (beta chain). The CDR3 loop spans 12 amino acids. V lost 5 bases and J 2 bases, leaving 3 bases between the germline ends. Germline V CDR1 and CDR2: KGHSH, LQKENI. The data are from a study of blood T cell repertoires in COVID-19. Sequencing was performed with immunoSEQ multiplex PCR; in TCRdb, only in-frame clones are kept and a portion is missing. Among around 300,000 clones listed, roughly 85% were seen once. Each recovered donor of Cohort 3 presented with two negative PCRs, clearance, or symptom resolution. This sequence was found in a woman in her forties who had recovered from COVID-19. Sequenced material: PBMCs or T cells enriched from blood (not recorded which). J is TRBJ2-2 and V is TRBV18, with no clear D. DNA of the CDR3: TGTGCCAGCTCATCAAACACCGGGGAGCTGTTTTTT. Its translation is CASSSNTGELFF.